This T cell receptor (beta chain) was sequenced for a study of control samples from healthy donors and cancer patients. The data were produced by immunoSEQ multiplex PCR, yet TCRdb's version contains in-frame clones alone and is incomplete. The data contain around 120,000 clones, 85% to 95% of them singletons. V gave up 4 bases and J gave up 7 bases; unmatched junction bases: 7. CDR3 length equals 15 residues. Germline CDR1 is SGHDT and CDR2 is YYEEEE. Sequencing input: PBMCs. The chain combines TRBV5-6 with TRBJ1-4, with 10 nucleotides matching TRBD1. This TCR was sampled from a man over 45 with head and neck cancer. Written as DNA, the CDR3 is TGTGCCAGCAGCATGATGGGGACAGGGGTTGAAAAACTGTTTTTT. Its translation: CASSMMGTGVEKLFF.